This TCR beta chain appears in the sequencing data of a study of T cells after yellow fever vaccination. Each CDR3 protein is one row after TCRdb ran MiXCR on the 5' RACE reads. The data contain approximately 510,000 distinct CDR3 sequences, around a fifth of them singletons. This clonotype occurred many times. This CDR3 has 14 residues. The germline gives CDR1 LGHNA, CDR2 YSLEER. V gave up 0 bases and J gave up 5 bases, with 11 bases separating them. The TCR comes from a man aged 18 to 35 who received the YFV17D yellow fever vaccine. This sample comprised PBMCs, obtained about 21 days after the first yellow fever vaccination. V is TRBV4-3 and J is TRBJ2-7; D is possibly TRBD2 (5 bases). The CDR3 reads CASSQEGVRDEQYF. CDR3 nucleotide sequence: TGCGCCAGCAGCCAAGAGGGTGTGCGGGACGAGCAGTACTTC.